A single sample is the source of the 19 T cell receptor beta chains below, sequenced in a study of tumor and adjacent non-tumor tissue in lung cancer. No cell sorting was done before RNA was extracted from the tissue. TCRbeta libraries were built with three rounds of nested PCR, modified from ARM-PCR. In TCRdb, the multiplex PCR reads were re-called with MiXCR into one record per CDR3 protein. The profile shows around 70,000 distinct CDR3 sequences, 55% to 85% of them singletons. The specimen sequenced was lung tumor tissue. Receptors originate from a man aged 55 to 69 with non-small cell lung cancer.

Concerning this clonotype itself: Given a much more abundant clone one base away, this may be a read error. The chain carries TRBV5-1 and TRBJ2-6, with D perhaps matching TRBD1 (6 bases). Germline lookup yields CDR1 SGHRS and CDR2 YFSETQ. CDR3 length: 17 amino acids. For the CDR3, the DNA is TGCGCCAGCAGCTTGAACAGGGCGCCATCTGGGGCCAACATCCTGACTTTC. Its protein is CASSLNRAPSGANILTF.

A word on this clonotype: At one boundary the junction diverges from the germline segment, which might be a read error. This sequence joins TRBV11-2 and TRBJ1-1; D unresolved. The CDR3 runs to 14 residues. Germline CDR1 is SGHAT and CDR2 is FQNNGV. The CDR3, as DNA: TGTGCCAGAAGCTTAGACCCGAGAGGAAATGAAGCTTTCTTT. Translated: CARSLDPRGNEAFF.

Details on this clonotype: No conserved phenylalanine or tryptophan is present at the end of the CDR3, so a read error is the likely explanation. It is unclear where the CDR3 begins or ends on the DNA, so no DNA is shown, and the CDR3 is as TCRdb lists it. The chain links TRBV20-1 to TRBJ2-2; no DNA check was done on the table's D call, TRBD2. The CDR3 spans 16 residues, counting both ends. From germline, CDR1 is DFQATT and CDR2 SNEGSKA (reference sequence). The CDR3 spells CSATLAGGPETGEPYV.

On this clonotype itself: An end of the junction does not agree with germline; a read error may underlie this. The V call is TRBV20-1, the J call TRBJ2-3, with TRBD2 matching over 7 bases. This CDR3 is built from 17 residues. The germline gives CDR1 DFQATT, CDR2 SNEGSKA (reference sequence). The CDR3 reads CSTRDWVGGSAAATQYF. In nucleotides, the CDR3 is TGCAGTACTAGAGATTGGGTCGGCGGGAGCGCGGCAGCTACGCAGTATTTT.

This clonotype has a count of ten or more. The V gene is TRBV20-1, the J gene TRBJ2-2; TRBD2 agrees at 11 bases. CDR1 and CDR2 (germline): DFQATT, SNEGSKA (reference sequence). J was trimmed by 1 base and V by 2 bases; bases with no gene match: 3. The CDR3 has 16 residues. CDR3 sequence reads: CSARQGLAENTGELFF. DNA of the CDR3: TGCAGTGCTAGACAGGGACTAGCGGAGAACACCGGGGAGCTGTTTTTT.

As concerns this clonotype: A much larger clone lies one base from this, so it may be a read error. V usage is TRBV10-3 and J usage is TRBJ2-3; 15 bases are shared with TRBD2. Germline V CDR1 and CDR2: ENHRY, SYGVKD. The CDR3 contains 17 residues. The trim removed 2 bases at V and 11 bases at J, leaving 11 bases unmatched. CDR3 sequence reads: CAISEMGTSGRSSMQYF. The DNA of the CDR3 is TGTGCCATCAGTGAGATGGGGACTAGCGGGAGGTCGAGTATGCAGTATTTT.

This clonotype was observed a single time. The germline gene is not matched at one end of the junction; a read error may be the cause. The chain employs TRBV29-1 and TRBJ1-3; perhaps TRBD1 as D (6 bases). There are 18 residues in the CDR3. CDR1 and CDR2 from the germline V gene are SQVTM and ANQGSEA. The CDR3 DNA reads TGCAGCGGATCGACCCGGACAGAAGGCACCTTGGCTGGAAACATCATATATTTT. Amino acid sequence: CSGSTRTEGTLAGNIIYF.

This clonotype was counted once. Germline and junction disagree at one end, which may indicate a read error. The DNA for the CDR3 is TGTACCACCAGGGGACAAAACAATCAAGAGACCCAGTACTTC. As protein: CTTRGQNNQETQYF. The V call is TRBV24-1, the J call TRBJ2-5; D is perhaps TRBD1 (6 bases). CDR1 is KGHDR and CDR2 is SFDVKD in the germline V gene. The CDR3 has 14 amino acids.

Comments on this clonotype: Compared with germline, one end of the junction differs, possibly owing to a read error. The CDR3 sequence is CASSRKHFDGYEQYF. The CDR3 DNA reads TGTGCCAGCAGCCGTAAACATTTTGATGGCTATGAGCAGTATTTC. The V call is TRBV6-5, the J call TRBJ2-7; D is uncertain. CDR1 MNHEY and CDR2 SVGAGI come from the germline V gene. This CDR3 comprises 15 residues.

This clonotype was found a few times. A junction boundary mismatches the germline segment, possibly from a read error. The V call is TRBV29-1, the J call TRBJ1-1, with TRBD1 as a possible D gene (5 bases). This CDR3 is built from 13 residues. Germline V gene lookup returns CDR1 SQVTM and CDR2 ANQGSEA. The CDR3 here is CGASAGGDTEAFF. The CDR3 DNA sequence: TGTGGCGCCTCGGCAGGAGGGGACACTGAAGCTTTCTTT.

Remarks on this clonotype: This may arise from a read error, as a much more abundant clone is one base away. The V call is TRBV28, the J call TRBJ2-3; perhaps TRBD2 as D (6 bases). The CDR3 length is 16 residues. In germline, CDR1 is MDHEN, CDR2 SYDVKM. CDR3 sequence: CASRGLLYREKDTQFF. The CDR3 DNA is TGTGCCAGCAGGGGGTTACTATACCGGGAGAAAGATACGCAGTTTTTT.

This clonotype came up a few times. The chain uses TRBV30 and TRBJ2-1; a weak D match, TRBD1 (5 bases). V gave up 2 bases and J gave up 12 bases, with 20 bases separating them. CDR3 size: 14 residues. Per germline, CDR1 GTSNPN and CDR2 SVGIG (reference sequence). CDR3 coding DNA: TGTGCCTGGAGTCCCTCGATGGCGGTGCAGGGGCAGTTCTTC. Protein: CAWSPSMAVQGQFF. Looking up the rest from reference TRBV30 and TRBJ2-1 gives the full variable domain: SQTIHQWPATLVQPVGSPLSLECTVEGTSNPNLYWYRQAAGRGLQLLFYSVGIGQISSEVPQNLSASRPQDRQFILSSKKLLLSDSGFYLCAWSPSMAVQGQFFGPGTRLTVL.

This clonotype showed up many times. J is TRBJ2-2 and V is TRBV5-5; either TRBD1 or TRBD2 may fit D (6 bases each). Germline V CDR1 and CDR2: SGHKS, YYEKEE (reference sequence). The CDR3 is made up of 16 amino acids. The V and J ends lost 4 bases and 7 bases respectively, with 20 bases between them. CDR3 DNA sequence: TGTGCCAGCAGCCCGGGGGCGGACTCCTTCGGCGGGGAGCTGTTTTTT. As protein: CASSPGADSFGGELFF.

A note on this clonotype: The junction shows a germline mismatch at one end, possibly a read error. The chain joins TRBV20-1 to TRBJ1-1; D remains ambiguous. The CDR3 has 14 amino acids. The germline gives CDR1 DFQATT, CDR2 SNEGSKA (reference sequence). The CDR3 DNA reads as TGCAGTACCCCCTCGGGGTTTGATAGAACTGATGCTTTCTTT. Amino acids: CSTPSGFDRTDAFF.

CDR3 DNA sequence: TGCAGTGCTAGCTCTTCCTTATCCTCCGGTACCTACGAGCAGTACTTC. Translating gives CSASSSLSSGTYEQYF. V is TRBV20-1 and J is TRBJ2-7; unclear D gene. The CDR3 loop spans 16 amino acids. From germline, CDR1 is DFQATT and CDR2 SNEGSKA (reference sequence). V was clipped by 3 bases and J by 2 bases, with 20 bases between them.

This clonotype was counted at least ten times. J is TRBJ1-5 and V is TRBV20-1; 11 bases agree with TRBD1. CDR3 length: 15 residues. Germline V gene data show CDR1 as DFQATT and CDR2 as SNEGSKA (reference sequence). J was trimmed by 4 bases and V by 5 bases; bases with no gene match: 7. CDR3 nucleotide sequence: TGCAGTGCTTTCCGGGACAGGGGGTTTAATCAGCCCCAGCATTTT. It is translated as CSAFRDRGFNQPQHF.

For this clonotype: The conserved closing phenylalanine or tryptophan is absent in this CDR3, likely reflecting a read error. This chain joins TRBV6-5 and TRBJ2-1, with D possibly being TRBD2 (6 bases). CDR3 length equals 15 residues. Germline-derived CDR1 and CDR2 are MNHEY and SVGAGI. In DNA form, the CDR3 reads TGTGCCAGCTGTTACTCGAGGCGGGGTGGGAATGAGCAGTTCATC. Translation: CASCYSRRGGNEQFI.

The genes are TRBV6-5 and TRBJ2-2; no clear D gene. This CDR3 has 13 residues. CDR1 is MNHEY and CDR2 is SVGAGI in the germline V gene. CDR3 sequence (DNA): TGTGTCAGTAGTTATAAGGCAGGCGGTGAGCTGTTTTTT. It translates to CVSSYKAGGELFF.

This clonotype has a handful of counts. A much larger clone lies a single base off, so this may be a read error. The chain uses TRBV24-1 and TRBJ2-1; no firm D call. The CDR3 is made up of 15 amino acids. Germline V gives CDR1 KGHDR, CDR2 SFDVKD. V lost 0 bases and J lost 3, with 8 bases in between. The CDR3 DNA follows: TGTGCCACCAGTGATTTGACCGAGAACTACAATGAGCAGTTCTTC. It encodes CATSDLTENYNEQFF.